These T cell receptor beta chains were read from a single sample in a study of T cell repertoires in breast cancer. TCRdb re-analysed the emulsion pairing reads in MiXCR, keeping a single row per CDR3 protein. The data show about 40,000 distinct CDR3 sequences, 45% to 55% seen once. The sequencing sample was made of CD8+ T cells. The source is a pool of human donors with breast cancer or a healthy control (not recorded which). CDR3s include the opening cysteine and the closing phenylalanine or tryptophan. The D gene is left open where the match is weak. Size values are once, few and many counts, or a class for expanded clones, and some rows have none.

few,.,TRBV30,13,TRBJ2-3,CAWSRLNTDTQYF,TGTGCCTGGAGTCGACTTAACACAGATACGCAGTATTTT
.,.,TRBV24-1,11,TRBJ2-7,CATTFWYEQYF,TGTGCCACGACATTCTGGTACGAGCAGTACTTC
few,.,TRBV12-3/TRBV12-4,15,TRBJ1-1,CASSLAGSSNTEAFF,TGTGCCAGCAGTTTAGCAGGCAGCTCGAACACTGAAGCTTTCTTT
.,TRBD2,TRBV5-1,15,TRBJ2-7,CAGSLVGGSPSEQYF,TGCGCCGGCAGCTTGGTAGGCGGGAGTCCCTCCGAGCAGTACTTC
.,.,TRBV28,14,TRBJ2-7,CASSSGQSTYEQYF,TGTGCCAGCAGTTCCGGACAGTCTACCTACGAGCAGTACTTC
.,.,TRBV6-1,14,TRBJ2-1,CASTRHLGNNEQFF,TGTGCCAGCACCCGACATCTCGGAAACAATGAGCAGTTCTTC
.,TRBD2,TRBV4-2,17,TRBJ2-3,CASSQAQTSGGPDTQYF,TGTGCCAGCAGCCAAGCTCAGACTAGCGGGGGCCCAGATACGCAGTATTTT
.,.,TRBV29-1,12,TRBJ2-4,CSVVESPNIQYF,TGCAGCGTTGTGGAATCCCCAAACATTCAGTACTTC
few,.,TRBV4-2,16,TRBJ1-2,CASSQGRVGNNYGYTF,TGTGCCAGCAGCCAAGGAAGGGTAGGGAATAACTATGGCTACACCTTC
many,.,TRBV7-6,11,TRBJ1-1,CASSLGTEAFF,TGTGCCAGCAGCTTAGGCACTGAAGCTTTCTTT
.,.,TRBV10-3,14,TRBJ2-2,CAITRAANTGELFF,TGTGCCATCACAAGGGCAGCAAACACCGGGGAGCTGTTTTTT
.,.,TRBV7-9,11,TRBJ2-2,CASGGPGELFF,TGTGCCAGCGGGGGGCCCGGGGAGCTGTTTTTT
few,TRBD1,TRBV6-5,18,TRBJ2-6,CASTTRGTGLLGANVLTF,TGTGCCAGCACCACCCGCGGGACAGGCTTGCTGGGGGCCAACGTCCTGACTTTC
once,TRBD2,TRBV19,16,TRBJ2-1,CASSILGLAGNNEQFF,TGTGCCAGTAGTATTCTCGGACTAGCGGGAAACAATGAGCAGTTCTTC
few,TRBD1,TRBV7-9,14,TRBJ2-7,CASSRDSPSYEQYF,TGTGCCAGCAGCCGGGACAGTCCCTCCTACGAGCAGTACTTC
.,.,TRBV6-5,15,TRBJ2-7,CASSYSILSGNEQYF,TGTGCCAGCAGTTACTCGATTTTATCCGGGAACGAGCAGTACTTC
few,.,TRBV2,11,TRBJ1-1,CASNGNTEAFF,TGTGCCAGCAATGGGAACACTGAAGCTTTCTTT
.,TRBD2,TRBV6-2/TRBV6-3,17,TRBJ2-1,CASRSAGKVGEGDEQSF,TGTGCCAGCAGGTCCGCGGGAAAGGTCGGGGAGGGTGATGAGCAGTCCTTT